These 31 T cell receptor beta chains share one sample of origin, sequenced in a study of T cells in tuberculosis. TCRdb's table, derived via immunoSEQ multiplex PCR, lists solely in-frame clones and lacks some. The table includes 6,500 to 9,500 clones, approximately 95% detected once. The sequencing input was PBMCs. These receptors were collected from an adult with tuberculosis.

The CDR3 sequence: CASSLAVLAGGPGKNIQYF. The DNA of the CDR3 is TGCGCCAGCAGCCTCGCCGTACTAGCGGGGGGGCCAGGCAAAAACATTCAGTACTTC. V usage is TRBV5-1 and J usage is TRBJ2-4, with 13 bases identical to TRBD2. Germline CDR1 and CDR2: SGHRS and YFSETQ. Losses at the gene ends were 4 bases for V and 3 bases for J; bases not matched to a gene: 13. This CDR3 has 19 residues.

The chain's CDR3 is CASSFPGSGELFF. CDR3 in DNA: TGTGCCAGCAGCTTTCCAGGGTCCGGGGAGCTGTTTTTT. The chain combines TRBV7-6 with TRBJ2-2; D perhaps matches TRBD1 (5 bases). The CDR3 is made up of 13 amino acids. V was trimmed by 3 bases and J by 6 bases, leaving 8 bases between them. Germline V gives CDR1 SGHVS, CDR2 FNYEAQ. The full variable domain, completed using reference TRBV7-6 and TRBJ2-2, is GAGVSQSPRYKVTKRGQDVALRCDPISGHVSLYWYRQALGQGPEFLTYFNYEAQQDKSGLPNDRFSAERPEGSISTLTIQRTEQRDSAMYRCASSFPGSGELFFGEGSRLTVL.

DNA of the CDR3: TGTGCCAGCAAAAAAGGACAGGGGATTGAAAAACTGTTTTTT. It specifies CASKKGQGIEKLFF. The chain recombines TRBV2 with TRBJ1-4; 9 nucleotides align to TRBD1. V shed 7 bases, J shed 7 bases, and the junction held 7 bases outside the gene matches. Germline loops: CDR1 SNHLY, CDR2 FYNNEI. The CDR3 length is 14 residues.

CDR3 region: CASTRTGGANTEAFF. CDR3 coding DNA: TGCGCCAGCACCCGGACAGGAGGGGCGAACACTGAAGCTTTCTTT. The gene calls are TRBV5-1 and TRBJ1-1, with 7 bases identical to TRBD1. CDR1 SGHRS and CDR2 YFSETQ come from the germline V gene. This CDR3 is built from 15 residues. V trimming: 6 bases; J trimming: 1 base; junction bases outside the gene matches: 9.

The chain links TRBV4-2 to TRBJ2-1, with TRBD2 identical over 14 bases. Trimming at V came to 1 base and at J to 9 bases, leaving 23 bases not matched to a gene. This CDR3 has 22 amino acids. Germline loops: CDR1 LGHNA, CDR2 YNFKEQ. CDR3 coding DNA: TGTGCCAGCAGCCAAGGCCACTTTGGGGCGGCCGGGGGACTAGCGGGAGTACGTGAGCAGTTCTTC. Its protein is CASSQGHFGAAGGLAGVREQFF.

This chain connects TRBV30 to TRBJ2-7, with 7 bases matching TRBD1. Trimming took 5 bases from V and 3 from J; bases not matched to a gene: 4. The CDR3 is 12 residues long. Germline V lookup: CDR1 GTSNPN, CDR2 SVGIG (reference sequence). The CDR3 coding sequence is TGTGCCTGGTCTGGACAGGACTACGAGCAGTACTTC. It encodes CAWSGQDYEQYF.

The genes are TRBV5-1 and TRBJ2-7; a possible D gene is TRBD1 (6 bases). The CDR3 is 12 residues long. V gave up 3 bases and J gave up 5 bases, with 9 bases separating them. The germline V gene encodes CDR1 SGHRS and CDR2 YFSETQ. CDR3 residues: CASSSRGNEQYF. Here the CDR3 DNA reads TGCGCCAGCAGCTCCAGGGGCAACGAGCAGTACTTC.

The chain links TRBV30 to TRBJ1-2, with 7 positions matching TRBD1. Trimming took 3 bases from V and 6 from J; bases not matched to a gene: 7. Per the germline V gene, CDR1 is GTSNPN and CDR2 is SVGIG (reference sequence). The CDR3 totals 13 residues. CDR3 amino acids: CAWRLDRDHGYTF. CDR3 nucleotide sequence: TGTGCCTGGAGGTTAGACAGGGACCATGGCTACACCTTC.

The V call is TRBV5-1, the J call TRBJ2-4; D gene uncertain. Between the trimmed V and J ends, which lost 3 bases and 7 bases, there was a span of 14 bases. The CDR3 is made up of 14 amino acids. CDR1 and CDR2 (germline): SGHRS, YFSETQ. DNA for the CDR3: TGCGCCAGCAGCTCGGATGATAGAGGTAACATTCAGTACTTC. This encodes CASSSDDRGNIQYF. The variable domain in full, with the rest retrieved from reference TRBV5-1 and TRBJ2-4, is KAGVTQTPRYLIKTRGQQVTLSCSPISGHRSVSWYQQTPGQGLQFLFEYFSETQRNKGNFPGRFSGRQFSNSRSEMNVSTLELGDSALYLCASSSDDRGNIQYFGAGTRLSVL.

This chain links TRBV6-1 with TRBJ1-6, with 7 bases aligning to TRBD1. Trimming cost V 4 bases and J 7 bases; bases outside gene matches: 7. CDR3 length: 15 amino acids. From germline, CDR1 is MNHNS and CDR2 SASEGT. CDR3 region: CASSGRQGPNSPLHF. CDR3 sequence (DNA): TGTGCCAGCAGTGGCAGACAGGGCCCCAATTCACCCCTCCACTTT.

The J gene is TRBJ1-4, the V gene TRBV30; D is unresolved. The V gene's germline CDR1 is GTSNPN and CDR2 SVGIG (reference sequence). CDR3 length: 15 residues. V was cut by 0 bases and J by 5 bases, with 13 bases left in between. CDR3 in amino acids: CAWSVGGKWNEKLFF. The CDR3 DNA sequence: TGTGCCTGGAGTGTAGGCGGCAAATGGAATGAAAAACTGTTTTTT.

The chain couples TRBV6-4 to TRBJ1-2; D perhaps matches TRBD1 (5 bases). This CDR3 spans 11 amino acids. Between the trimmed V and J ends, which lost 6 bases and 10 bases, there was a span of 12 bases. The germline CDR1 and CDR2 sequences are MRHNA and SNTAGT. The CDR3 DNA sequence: TGTGCCAGCAGGGTCGGCAGGGCCTACACCTTC. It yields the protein CASRVGRAYTF.

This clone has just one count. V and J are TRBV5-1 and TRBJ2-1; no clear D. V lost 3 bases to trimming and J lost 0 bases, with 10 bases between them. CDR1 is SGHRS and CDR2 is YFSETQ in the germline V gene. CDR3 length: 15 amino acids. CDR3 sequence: CASSSDSSSYNEQFF. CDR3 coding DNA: TGCGCCAGCAGCTCCGATAGTAGCTCCTACAATGAGCAGTTCTTC.

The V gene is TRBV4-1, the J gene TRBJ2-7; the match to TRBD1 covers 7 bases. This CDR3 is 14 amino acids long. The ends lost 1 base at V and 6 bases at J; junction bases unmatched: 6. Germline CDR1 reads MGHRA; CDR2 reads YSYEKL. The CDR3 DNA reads TGCGCCAGCAGCCAAGGGTTCCGGGACAGCGAGCAGTACTTC. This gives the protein CASSQGFRDSEQYF.

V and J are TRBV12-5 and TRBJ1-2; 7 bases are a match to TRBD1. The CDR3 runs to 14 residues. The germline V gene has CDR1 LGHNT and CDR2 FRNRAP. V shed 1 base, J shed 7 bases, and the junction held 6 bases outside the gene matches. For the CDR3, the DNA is TGTGCTAGTGGTTTGGACAGGGGAGTCTTTGGCTACACCTTC. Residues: CASGLDRGVFGYTF.

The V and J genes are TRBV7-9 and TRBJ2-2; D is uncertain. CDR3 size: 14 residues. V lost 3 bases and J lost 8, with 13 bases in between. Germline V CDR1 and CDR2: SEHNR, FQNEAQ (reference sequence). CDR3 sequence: CASSFESGWGELFF. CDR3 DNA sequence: TGTGCCAGCAGCTTCGAGTCGGGTTGGGGGGAGCTGTTTTTT. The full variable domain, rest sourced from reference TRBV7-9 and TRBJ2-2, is DTGVSQNPRHKITKRGQNVTFRCDPISEHNRLYWYRQTLGQGPEFLTYFQNEAQLEKSRLLSDRFSAERPKGSFSTLEIQRTEQGDSAMYLCASSFESGWGELFFGEGSRLTVL.

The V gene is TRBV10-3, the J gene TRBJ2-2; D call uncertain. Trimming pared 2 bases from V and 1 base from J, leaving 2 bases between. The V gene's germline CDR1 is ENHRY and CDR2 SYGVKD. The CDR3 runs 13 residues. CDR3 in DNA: TGTGCCATCAGTGAGCTGAACACCGGGGAGCTGTTTTTT. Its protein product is CAISELNTGELFF.

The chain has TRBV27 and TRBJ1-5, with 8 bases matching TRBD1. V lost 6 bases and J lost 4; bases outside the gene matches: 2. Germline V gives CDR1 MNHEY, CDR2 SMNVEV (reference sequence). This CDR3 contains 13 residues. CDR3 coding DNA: TGTGCCAGCAGGCAGGGGGCGAATCAGCCCCAGCATTTT. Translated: CASRQGANQPQHF.

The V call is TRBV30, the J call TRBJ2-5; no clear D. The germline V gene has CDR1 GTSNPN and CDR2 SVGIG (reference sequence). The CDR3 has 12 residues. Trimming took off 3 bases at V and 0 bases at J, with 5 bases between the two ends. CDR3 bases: TGTGCCTGGAGGGCCTACCAAGAGACCCAGTACTTC. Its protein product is CAWRAYQETQYF.

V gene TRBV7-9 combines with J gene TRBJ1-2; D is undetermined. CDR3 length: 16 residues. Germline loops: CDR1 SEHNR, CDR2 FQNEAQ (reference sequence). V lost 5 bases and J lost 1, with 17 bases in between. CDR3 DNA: TGTGCCAGCAGCCCGACATATTCACGTTTTAACTATGGCTACACCTTC. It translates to CASSPTYSRFNYGYTF.

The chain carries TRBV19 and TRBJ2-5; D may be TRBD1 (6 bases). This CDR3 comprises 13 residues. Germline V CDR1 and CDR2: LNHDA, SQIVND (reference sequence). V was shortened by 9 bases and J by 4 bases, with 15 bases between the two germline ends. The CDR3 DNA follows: TGTGCCAGGGGAATTCTCAGGGGAGAGACCCAGTACTTC. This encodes CARGILRGETQYF.

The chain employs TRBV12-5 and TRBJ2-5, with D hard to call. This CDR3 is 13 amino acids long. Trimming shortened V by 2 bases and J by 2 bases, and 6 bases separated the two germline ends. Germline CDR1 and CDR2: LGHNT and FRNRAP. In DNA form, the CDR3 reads TGTGCTAGTGGTTTGTCCGGGCAAGAGACCCAGTACTTC. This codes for CASGLSGQETQYF.

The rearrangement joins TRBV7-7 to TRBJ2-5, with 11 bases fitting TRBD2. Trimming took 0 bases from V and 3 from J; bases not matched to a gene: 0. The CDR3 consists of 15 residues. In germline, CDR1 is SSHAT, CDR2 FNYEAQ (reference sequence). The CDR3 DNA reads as TGTGCCAGCAGCTTAGCGACTAGCGGGGAAGAGACCCAGTACTTC. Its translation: CASSLATSGEETQYF.

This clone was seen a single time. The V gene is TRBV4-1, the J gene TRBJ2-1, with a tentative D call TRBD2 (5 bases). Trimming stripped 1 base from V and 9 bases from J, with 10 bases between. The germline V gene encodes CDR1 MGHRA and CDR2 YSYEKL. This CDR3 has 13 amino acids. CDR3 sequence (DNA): TGCGCCAGCAGCCAAGGAGGGCGAAGTGAGCAGTTCTTC. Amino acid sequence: CASSQGGRSEQFF.

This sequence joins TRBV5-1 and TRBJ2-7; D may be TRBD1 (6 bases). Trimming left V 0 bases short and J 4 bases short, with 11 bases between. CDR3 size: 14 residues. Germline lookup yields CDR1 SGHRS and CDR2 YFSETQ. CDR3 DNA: TGCGCCAGCAGCTTGGCCGGCAGGGGTTACGAGCAGTACTTC. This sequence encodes CASSLAGRGYEQYF.

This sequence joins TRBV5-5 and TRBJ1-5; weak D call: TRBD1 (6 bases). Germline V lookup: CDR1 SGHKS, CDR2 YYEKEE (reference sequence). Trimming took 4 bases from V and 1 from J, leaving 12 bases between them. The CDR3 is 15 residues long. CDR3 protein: CASSRGAASNQPQHF. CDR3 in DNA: TGTGCCAGCAGCCGGGGGGCAGCCAGCAATCAGCCCCAGCATTTT. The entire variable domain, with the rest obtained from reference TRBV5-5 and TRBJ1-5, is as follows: DAGVTQSPTHLIKTRGQQVTLRCSPISGHKSVSWYQQVLGQGPQFIFQYYEKEERGRGNFPDRFSARQFPNYSSELNVNALLLGDSALYLCASSRGAASNQPQHFGDGTRLSIL.

The CDR3 nucleotides read TGCGCCAGCAGCTTGGGTGTAGCGGGGGTAAATGAGCAGTTCTTC. The encoded protein is CASSLGVAGVNEQFF. V is TRBV5-1 and J is TRBJ2-1; 9 bases match TRBD2. The germline CDR1 and CDR2 sequences are SGHRS and YFSETQ. CDR3 length equals 15 residues. V was clipped by 0 bases and J by 7 bases; unmatched bases: 5.

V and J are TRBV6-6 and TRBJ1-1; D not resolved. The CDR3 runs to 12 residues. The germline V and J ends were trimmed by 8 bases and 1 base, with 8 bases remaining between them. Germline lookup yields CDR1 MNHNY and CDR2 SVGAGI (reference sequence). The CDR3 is CASWSGNTEAFF. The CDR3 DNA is TGTGCCAGCTGGAGTGGGAACACTGAAGCTTTCTTT.

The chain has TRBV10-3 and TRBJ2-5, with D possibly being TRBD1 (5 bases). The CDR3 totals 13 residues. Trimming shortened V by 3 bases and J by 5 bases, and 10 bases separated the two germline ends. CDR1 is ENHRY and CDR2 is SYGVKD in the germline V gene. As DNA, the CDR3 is TGTGCCATCAGTGATGGGGCAGGGGAGACCCAGTACTTC. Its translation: CAISDGAGETQYF.

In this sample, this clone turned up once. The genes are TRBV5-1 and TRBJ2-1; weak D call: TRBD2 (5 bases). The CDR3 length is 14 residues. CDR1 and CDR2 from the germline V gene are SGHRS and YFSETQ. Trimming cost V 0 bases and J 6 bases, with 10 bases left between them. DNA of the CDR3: TGCGCCAGCAGCTTGGGGGAGAGGCCCAATGAGCAGTTCTTC. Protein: CASSLGERPNEQFF.

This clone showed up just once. The CDR3 here is CASSQDIPGVGEQFF. The CDR3 DNA reads TGCGCCAGCAGCCAAGACATTCCGGGGGTGGGTGAGCAGTTCTTC. The V gene is TRBV4-1, the J gene TRBJ2-1, with a weak D call TRBD2 (6 bases). The germline CDR1 and CDR2 sequences are MGHRA and YSYEKL. V was trimmed by 0 bases and J by 9 bases, leaving 15 bases between them. The CDR3 has 15 amino acids.